This TCR beta chain was profiled in a study of shared clonotypes between healthy human individuals. In the study overall: Serving as donors were two women and three men, whose ages spanned 18 to 49. The study's findings and limits: The sharing of approximately 5.1% of naive CD4 clonotypes was seen across a handful of donors. Generation probabilities of non-shared clonotypes were lower (relative to those shared by all four donors). The diversity represented, both genetic and in exposure history, was limited by few donors.

On this clone: Its antigen is currently unknown.

Sequenced by immunoSEQ multiplex PCR; TCRdb stores in-frame clones only, minus some. This sample has more than 550,000 clones, with 72% found just once. Germline values: CDR1 MNHNY, CDR2 SVGAGI (reference sequence). V was pared by 0 bases and J by 1 base, with 12 bases between. CDR3 size: 16 residues. Sequencing was performed on memory CD4+ T cells sorted from blood. Subset of the sample: CD45RA-negative fraction. The receptor comes from a woman younger than 45 in good health. V gene TRBV6-6 combines with J gene TRBJ2-5; tentatively, D is TRBD2 (6 bases). The CDR3 DNA reads TGTGCCAGCAGTTACTCGACCGGGAGCGGCCAAGAGACCCAGTACTTC. It codes for CASSYSTGSGQETQYF.